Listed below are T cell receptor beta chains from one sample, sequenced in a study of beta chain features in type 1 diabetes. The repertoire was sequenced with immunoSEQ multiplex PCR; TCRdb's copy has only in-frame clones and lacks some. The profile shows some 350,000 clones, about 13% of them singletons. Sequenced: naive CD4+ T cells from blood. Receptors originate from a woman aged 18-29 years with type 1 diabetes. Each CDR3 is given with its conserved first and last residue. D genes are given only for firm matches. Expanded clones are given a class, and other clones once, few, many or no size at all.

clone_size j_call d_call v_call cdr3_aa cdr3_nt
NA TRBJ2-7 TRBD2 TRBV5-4 CASSLRTGGYEQYF TGTGCCAGCAGCTTGAGGACGGGGGGATACGAGCAGTACTTC
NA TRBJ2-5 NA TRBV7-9 CASSLDLIGTQYF TGTGCCAGCAGCTTAGACCTCATCGGGACCCAGTACTTC
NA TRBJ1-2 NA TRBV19 CASSITGTSYGYTF TGTGCCAGTAGTATTACAGGGACCTCCTATGGCTACACCTTC
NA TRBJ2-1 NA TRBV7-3 CASSWGGGAGEQFF TGTGCCAGCAGCTGGGGAGGGGGGGCCGGTGAGCAGTTCTTC
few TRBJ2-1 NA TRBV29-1 CSGRSLSGYNEQFF TGCAGCGGCCGAAGTCTTTCGGGATACAATGAGCAGTTCTTC
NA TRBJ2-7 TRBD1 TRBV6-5 CASSYSGTGGYEQYF TGTGCCAGCAGTTACTCTGGGACAGGGGGCTACGAGCAGTACTTC
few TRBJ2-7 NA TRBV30 CAWSRQVSYEQYF TGTGCCTGGAGCCGACAGGTATCCTACGAGCAGTACTTC
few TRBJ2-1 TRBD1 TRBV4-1 CASSQSPGQGALRGGNEQFF TGCGCCAGCAGCCAGTCGCCGGGACAGGGGGCGCTTCGGGGAGGCAATGAGCAGTTCTTC
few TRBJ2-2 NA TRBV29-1 CSVGAGLTTNTGELFF TGCAGCGTTGGAGCTGGACTCACGACGAACACCGGGGAGCTGTTTTTT
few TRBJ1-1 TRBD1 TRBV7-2 CASRGQGGRAFF TGTGCCAGCAGGGGACAGGGGGGTAGAGCTTTCTTT
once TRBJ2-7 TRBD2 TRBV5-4 CASSPGGLAGGINEQYF TGTGCCAGCAGCCCAGGCGGGCTAGCGGGAGGAATCAACGAGCAGTACTTC
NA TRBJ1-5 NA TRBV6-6 CASGGSENQPQHF TGTGCCAGCGGGGGGTCGGAAAATCAGCCCCAGCATTTT
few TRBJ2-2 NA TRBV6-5 CASTVPPTGELFF TGTGCCAGCACCGTTCCCCCCACCGGGGAGCTGTTTTTT
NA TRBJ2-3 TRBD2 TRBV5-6 CASRMGLAGVDTQYF TGTGCCAGCAGGATGGGACTAGCGGGAGTGGATACGCAGTATTTT
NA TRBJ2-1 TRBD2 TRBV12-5 CASGLAGLAGPYNEQFF TGTGCTAGTGGTTTGGCCGGACTAGCGGGACCCTACAATGAGCAGTTCTTC
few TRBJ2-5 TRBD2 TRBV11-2 CASSSVLGGGWETQYF TGTGCCAGCAGCTCTGTACTTGGCGGGGGTTGGGAGACCCAGTACTTC
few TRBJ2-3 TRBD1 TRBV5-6 CASTRQGVRPTDTQYF TGTGCCAGCACCCGGCAGGGGGTCCGGCCCACAGATACGCAGTATTTT
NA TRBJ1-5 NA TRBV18 CASSPGGWGNQPQHF TGTGCCAGCTCACCAGGGGGCTGGGGCAATCAGCCCCAGCATTTT
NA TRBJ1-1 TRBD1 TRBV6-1 CASRVTGGTEAFF TGTGCCAGCAGAGTCACAGGGGGCACTGAAGCTTTCTTT
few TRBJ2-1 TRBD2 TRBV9 CASSVGLAGINEQFF TGTGCCAGCAGCGTAGGGCTAGCGGGAATCAATGAGCAGTTCTTC
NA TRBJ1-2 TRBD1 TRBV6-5 CASSIQTGGYGYTF TGTGCCAGCAGCATCCAGACAGGGGGCTATGGCTACACCTTC
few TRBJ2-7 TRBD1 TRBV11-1 CASSQGTGSYEQYF TGTGCCAGCTCTCAGGGGACAGGGTCCTACGAGCAGTACTTC